The following is a T cell receptor (beta chain) sequence with its context. Its antigen is as yet unknown. Trimming left V 5 bases short and J 1 base short, with 8 bases between. Germline V gene lookup returns CDR1 LNHNV and CDR2 YYDKDF (reference sequence). The CDR3 totals 13 residues. 60 Vbeta and 13 Jbeta primers were used in PCR. The repertoire was sequenced with immunoSEQ multiplex PCR; TCRdb's copy has only in-frame clones and lacks some. This table has about 71,000 clones, about 71% appearing once. This sample is part of a study of cytomegalovirus exposure and HLA in healthy donors. Study as a whole: An earlier analysis identified 95 million to 120 million unique TCR beta sequences in 150 million to 200 million T cells. Most genotyped donors, around 78% of roughly 400, had Caucasian-associated genetic ancestry.

Study results and limitations: Researchers reported in a later analysis that a missense DCLRE1C variant was tied to TCR beta V- and J-gene trimming. A few of the chains that were CMV-associated were confirmed in vitro to be specific for CMV antigens.

This chain connects TRBV15 to TRBJ1-1; TRBD1 is a possible D gene (5 bases). Sequenced material: PBMCs. This sequence was found in a woman in her fifties or sixties in good health and CMV-seropositive. CDR3 sequence: CATSWTRNTEAFF. DNA of the CDR3: TGTGCCACCAGCTGGACAAGGAACACTGAAGCTTTCTTT. The variable domain in full, completed from reference TRBV15 and TRBJ1-1, reads DAMVIQNPRYQVTQFGKPVTLSCSQTLNHNVMYWYQQKSSQAPKLLFHYYDKDFNNEADTPDNFQSRRPNTSFCFLDIRSPGLGDTAMYLCATSWTRNTEAFFGQGTRLTVV.